Listed below are T cell receptor beta chains from one sample, sequenced in a study of CDR3 diversity in severe acne. TCRdb reprocessed the PCR reads with MiXCR, giving one entry per CDR3 protein. The table has more than 85,000 distinct CDR3 sequences, approximately 49% seen once; the top ten hold approximately 10%. Material for sequencing was blood. The receptors were gathered from a male donor with severe acne vulgaris. Both conserved end residues are part of each CDR3. The D gene is left open where the match is weak. The listing skips clone size in some rows; elsewhere it reads once, few, many or a size class.

CDR3 length: 13
V gene: TRBV7-2
J gene: TRBJ2-7
D gene: .
clone size: .
CDR3 DNA: TGTGCCAGCAGTTTGGGACCGCCGTACGAGCAGTACTTC
CDR3 protein: CASSLGPPYEQYF

CDR3 length: 19
V gene: TRBV10-1
J gene: TRBJ1-4
D gene: TRBD1
clone size: .
CDR3 DNA: TGCGCCAGCAGTGAGTCCGGACAGACAGGGAGACCAACCAATGGAAAACTGTTTTTT
CDR3 protein: CASSESGQTGRPTNGKLFF

CDR3 length: 14
V gene: TRBV20-1
J gene: TRBJ2-5
D gene: .
clone size: .
CDR3 DNA: TGCAGTGCTAGAGATACAAAGGTCGGAGAGACCCAGTACTTC
CDR3 protein: CSARDTKVGETQYF

CDR3 length: 14
V gene: TRBV27
J gene: TRBJ2-1
D gene: .
clone size: .
CDR3 DNA: TGTGCCAGCAGTTTAACAAGGACCTACAATGAGCAGTTCTTC
CDR3 protein: CASSLTRTYNEQFF

CDR3 length: 14
V gene: TRBV11-2
J gene: TRBJ1-3
D gene: .
clone size: .
CDR3 DNA: TGTGCCAGCAGCCCGGGGACCGGAGGAAACACCATATATTTT
CDR3 protein: CASSPGTGGNTIYF

CDR3 length: 14
V gene: TRBV28
J gene: TRBJ1-2
D gene: TRBD1
clone size: few
CDR3 DNA: TGTGCCAGCAGTGTAGGGGACAGGAGCTATGGCTACACCTTC
CDR3 protein: CASSVGDRSYGYTF

CDR3 length: 18
V gene: TRBV10-3
J gene: TRBJ2-2
D gene: TRBD2
clone size: .
CDR3 DNA: TGTGTCATCAGTGAGTCGGCTAGCGGGAGTGTAGGCACCGGGGAGCTGTTTTTT
CDR3 protein: CVISESASGSVGTGELFF

CDR3 length: 13
V gene: TRBV4-3
J gene: TRBJ2-7
D gene: .
clone size: once
CDR3 DNA: TGCGCCAGTAAAGAGAGAGGTTCCTACGAGCAGTACTTC
CDR3 protein: CASKERGSYEQYF

CDR3 length: 13
V gene: TRBV10-3
J gene: TRBJ1-1
D gene: TRBD1
clone size: .
CDR3 DNA: TGTGCCATCAGTGAACAACAGGGGATTGAAGCTTTCTTT
CDR3 protein: CAISEQQGIEAFF

CDR3 length: 15
V gene: TRBV6-1
J gene: TRBJ1-2
D gene: .
clone size: .
CDR3 DNA: TGTGCCAGCAGTTATGAAACCGGGGATAACTATGGCTACACCTTC
CDR3 protein: CASSYETGDNYGYTF

CDR3 length: 16
V gene: TRBV4-2
J gene: TRBJ2-7
D gene: .
clone size: many
CDR3 DNA: TGTGCCAGCAGCCAAGCCTTCCGACAGGAAGCCTACGAGCAGTACTTC
CDR3 protein: CASSQAFRQEAYEQYF

CDR3 length: 16
V gene: TRBV10-3
J gene: TRBJ1-5
D gene: .
clone size: .
CDR3 DNA: TGTGCCAGCAGTTACTTATTATTCCAGGGAAATCAGCCCCAGCATTTT
CDR3 protein: CASSYLLFQGNQPQHF

CDR3 length: 16
V gene: TRBV3-1
J gene: TRBJ2-1
D gene: TRBD2
clone size: .
CDR3 DNA: TGTGCCAGCAGCCTACGACTAGCGGGATCCTACAATGAGCAGTTCTTC
CDR3 protein: CASSLRLAGSYNEQFF

CDR3 length: 15
V gene: TRBV11-2
J gene: TRBJ2-1
D gene: .
clone size: many
CDR3 DNA: TGTGCCAGCAGCTTGGCCGTCTTCGGGTCCCATGAGCAGTTCTTC
CDR3 protein: CASSLAVFGSHEQFF

CDR3 length: 15
V gene: TRBV11-3
J gene: TRBJ2-7
D gene: TRBD1
clone size: many
CDR3 DNA: TGTGCCAGCAGCTTAGATACAGGGGGCGGCTACGAGCAGTACTTC
CDR3 protein: CASSLDTGGGYEQYF

CDR3 length: 13
V gene: TRBV7-9
J gene: TRBJ2-7
D gene: TRBD2
clone size: .
CDR3 DNA: TGTGCCAGCAGCGGCGGGAGGGCCCACGAGCAGTACTTC
CDR3 protein: CASSGGRAHEQYF

CDR3 length: 12
V gene: TRBV12-3/TRBV12-4
J gene: TRBJ2-5
D gene: .
clone size: .
CDR3 DNA: TGTGCCAGCGTGACTAGTTCCTGGACCCAGTACTTC
CDR3 protein: CASVTSSWTQYF

CDR3 length: 16
V gene: TRBV20-1
J gene: TRBJ2-3
D gene: TRBD2
clone size: few
CDR3 DNA: TGCAGTGCTAGAATTACCGGGACTAGGTATGCCGATACGCAGTATTTT
CDR3 protein: CSARITGTRYADTQYF